This record looks at one TCR beta chain sequence and its context. Its matching antigen is unknown. These data belong to a study of cytomegalovirus exposure and HLA in healthy donors. About the study: Most genotyped donors, about four fifths of about 430, had Caucasian-associated genetic ancestry. General study points: Owing to their indistinguishability, certain V segments, notably TRBV6-2 and TRBV6-3, were excluded. Relative to equally common others, HLA-associated TCR beta chains showed greater clonal expansion in a later analysis. With further analysis later on, most CMV-associated TCR beta chains appeared HLA-restricted.

Germline V CDR1 and CDR2: MNHEY, SVGAGI. V lost 6 bases and J lost 8, with 8 bases in between. The length of the CDR3 is 11 residues. PCR primers comprised 60 Vbeta and 13 Jbeta primers. TCRdb's table, derived via immunoSEQ multiplex PCR, lists solely in-frame clones and lacks some. The repertoire holds approximately 130,000 clones, around 69% seen once, with less than 3.5% in the top ten. The sample comprised PBMCs. The TCR sequence derives from a human donor in good health. The J gene is TRBJ2-1, the V gene TRBV6-5; D uncertain. The CDR3: CASRRGDEQFF. CDR3 coding DNA: TGTGCCAGCAGACGCGGTGATGAGCAGTTCTTC.